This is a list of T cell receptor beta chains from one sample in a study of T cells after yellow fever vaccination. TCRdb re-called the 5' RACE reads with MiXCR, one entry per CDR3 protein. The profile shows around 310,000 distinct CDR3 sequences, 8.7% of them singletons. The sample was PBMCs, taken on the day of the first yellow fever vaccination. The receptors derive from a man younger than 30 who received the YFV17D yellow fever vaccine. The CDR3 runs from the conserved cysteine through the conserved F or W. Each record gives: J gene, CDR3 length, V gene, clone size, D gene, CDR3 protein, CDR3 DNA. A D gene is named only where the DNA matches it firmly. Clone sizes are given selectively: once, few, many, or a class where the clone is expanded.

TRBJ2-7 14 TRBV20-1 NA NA CSARDLQVSYEQYF TGCAGTGCTAGAGATCTACAGGTGTCCTACGAGCAGTACTTC
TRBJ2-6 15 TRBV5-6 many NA CASSLGLSGANVLTF TGTGCCAGCAGCCTGGGACTGTCAGGGGCCAACGTCCTGACTTTC
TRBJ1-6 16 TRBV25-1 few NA CASSPGRDKDNSPLHF TGTGCCAGCAGTCCCGGGCGAGATAAAGATAATTCACCCCTCCACTTT
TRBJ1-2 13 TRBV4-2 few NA CASSGHDNYGYTF TGTGCCAGCAGTGGGCACGACAACTATGGCTACACCTTC
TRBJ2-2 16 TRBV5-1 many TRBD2 CASNPGLAGLTGELFF TGCGCCAGCAATCCGGGACTAGCGGGACTCACCGGGGAGCTGTTTTTT
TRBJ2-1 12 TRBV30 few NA CAWTALADEQFF TGTGCCTGGACCGCCCTAGCTGATGAGCAGTTCTTC
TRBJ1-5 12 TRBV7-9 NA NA CASSLELRPQHF TGTGCCAGCAGCTTAGAGCTACGGCCCCAGCATTTT
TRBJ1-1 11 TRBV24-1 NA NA CATRTDTEAFF TGTGCCACCAGAACAGACACTGAAGCTTTCTTT
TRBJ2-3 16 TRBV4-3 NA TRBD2 CASAGHSSGPTDTQYF TGCGCCAGCGCGGGCCACTCTAGCGGCCCCACAGATACGCAGTATTTT
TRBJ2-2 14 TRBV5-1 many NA CASSSGGGGGELFF TGCGCCAGCAGCTCCGGTGGGGGCGGCGGGGAGCTGTTTTTT
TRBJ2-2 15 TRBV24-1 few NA CATSDHRAPTGELFF TGTGCCACCAGTGACCACAGGGCCCCTACCGGGGAGCTGTTTTTT
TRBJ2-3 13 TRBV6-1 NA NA CASTHLGADTQYF TGTGCCAGCACCCATTTGGGCGCGGATACGCAGTATTTT
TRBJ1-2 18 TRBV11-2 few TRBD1 CASSRGRGGQGQSYGYTF TGTGCCAGCAGCCGCGGCAGGGGGGGCCAGGGACAGAGCTATGGCTACACCTTC
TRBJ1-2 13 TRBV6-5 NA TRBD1 CASSYGTGSGYTF TGTGCCAGCAGTTACGGGACAGGGTCTGGCTACACCTTC
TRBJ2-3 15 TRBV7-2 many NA CASSLRPDSTDTQYF TGTGCCAGCAGCTTAAGGCCGGACAGCACAGATACGCAGTATTTT
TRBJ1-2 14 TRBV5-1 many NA CASSLTGLNYGYTF TGCGCCAGCAGCTTGACAGGTTTAAACTATGGCTACACCTTC
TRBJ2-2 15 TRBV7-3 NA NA CASSQTGTLGRELFF TGTGCCAGCAGCCAAACCGGGACCCTCGGCCGGGAGCTGTTTTTT
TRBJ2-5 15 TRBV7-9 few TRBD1 CASRDLGQGQETQYF TGTGCCAGCAGAGATCTTGGACAGGGTCAGGAGACCCAGTACTTC
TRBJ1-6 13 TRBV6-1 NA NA CAARRAANSPLHF TGTGCCGCCCGGCGGGCAGCAAATTCACCCCTCCACTTT
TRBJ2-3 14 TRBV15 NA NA CATSRRYVADTQYF TGTGCCACCAGCAGGAGGTATGTGGCAGATACGCAGTATTTT
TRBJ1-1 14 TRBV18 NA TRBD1 CASSPMDRVGVAFF TGTGCCAGCTCACCAATGGACAGGGTCGGGGTAGCTTTCTTT
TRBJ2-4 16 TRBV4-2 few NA CASSQEGSVRKNIQYF TGTGCCAGCAGCCAAGAGGGGTCAGTTCGCAAAAACATTCAGTACTTC
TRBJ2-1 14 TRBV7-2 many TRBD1 CASSPGTGRGEQFF TGTGCCAGCAGCCCGGGGACAGGGCGGGGTGAGCAGTTCTTC
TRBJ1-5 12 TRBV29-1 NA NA CSVRGSNQPQHF TGCAGCGTTCGGGGCAGCAATCAGCCCCAGCATTTT
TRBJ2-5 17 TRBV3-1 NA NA CASSQDSPWGLVETQYF TGTGCCAGCTCCCAAGATTCGCCTTGGGGATTGGTGGAGACCCAGTACTTC
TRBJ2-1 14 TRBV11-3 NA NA CASSLGSWGNEQFF TGTGCCAGCAGCTTAGGTTCCTGGGGGAATGAGCAGTTCTTC
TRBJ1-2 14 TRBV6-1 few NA CASRAPSRNYGYTF TGTGCCAGCCGCGCCCCCTCCAGGAACTATGGCTACACCTTC
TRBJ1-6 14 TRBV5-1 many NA CASSFSGGYSPLHF TGCGCCAGCAGCTTTTCGGGCGGGTATTCACCCCTCCACTTT